A single sample gave rise to the 13 T cell receptor beta chains below, sequenced in a study of cytomegalovirus exposure and HLA in healthy donors. PCR primers comprised 60 Vbeta and 13 Jbeta primers. The data were produced by immunoSEQ multiplex PCR, yet TCRdb's version contains in-frame clones alone and is incomplete. The repertoire consists of tens of thousands of clones, with 78% occurring once and the leading ten covering around 1.5%. Input material: PBMCs. These receptors came from a female donor in good health and CMV-seronegative.

The chain combines TRBV6-6 with TRBJ2-4; no clear D. Per the germline V gene, CDR1 is MNHNY and CDR2 is SVGAGI (reference sequence). V was trimmed by 7 bases and J by 5 bases, leaving 12 bases between them. The CDR3 length is 13 residues. CDR3: CASTVSEQNIQYF. DNA for the CDR3: TGTGCCAGCACGGTCTCCGAACAAAACATTCAGTACTTC.

This chain links TRBV19 with TRBJ1-5; 9 bases are a match to TRBD1. The V gene's germline CDR1 is LNHDA and CDR2 SQIVND (reference sequence). The CDR3 is 17 amino acids. The V segment lost 1 base and the J segment 0 bases; nucleotides outside the gene matches: 4. CDR3 in DNA: TGTGCCAGTAGTATAGGCCGGGACAGGGCTAGCAATCAGCCCCAGCATTTT. It translates to CASSIGRDRASNQPQHF.

The chain recombines TRBV7-6 with TRBJ2-1; 11 bases are shared with TRBD1. V gave up 5 bases and J gave up 9 bases; unmatched junction bases: 9. The CDR3 consists of 15 residues. Germline loops: CDR1 SGHVS, CDR2 FNYEAQ. The CDR3 DNA follows: TGTGCCAGCAGCACCCGGGTGGGACAGGGGGGTGAGCAGTTCTTC. This gives the protein CASSTRVGQGGEQFF.

V usage is TRBV4-1 and J usage is TRBJ2-7, with D perhaps matching TRBD1 (6 bases). The length of the CDR3 is 16 residues. Trimming stripped 1 base from V and 5 bases from J, with 18 bases between. Germline assignment: CDR1 MGHRA and CDR2 YSYEKL. CDR3 protein: CASSQAATGGPDEQYF. CDR3 nucleotides: TGCGCCAGCAGCCAAGCGGCGACAGGAGGTCCTGACGAGCAGTACTTC.

This clone was seen just once. This chain connects TRBV29-1 to TRBJ1-2; D gene ambiguous. CDR1 SQVTM and CDR2 ANQGSEA come from the germline V gene. The V and J ends lost 7 bases and 8 bases respectively, with 14 bases between them. The CDR3 spans 11 residues. CDR3: CSARSTYGYTF. The DNA for the CDR3 is TGCAGCGCCCGGAGCACATACGGCTACACCTTC.

This chain connects TRBV4-3 to TRBJ2-2; D not certain. Deletions cut 0 bases from V and 4 bases from J, with 3 bases between. The CDR3 runs 13 residues. Germline V lookup: CDR1 LGHNA, CDR2 YSLEER. The CDR3 here is CASSQDFTGELFF. The DNA of the CDR3 is TGCGCCAGCAGCCAAGACTTCACCGGGGAGCTGTTTTTT.

J is TRBJ2-3 and V is TRBV7-2; D is uncertain. V dropped 4 bases and J dropped 7 bases, with 12 bases sitting between them. The CDR3 spans 13 residues. Germline V CDR1 and CDR2: SGHTA, FQGNSA. Written as DNA, the CDR3 is TGTGCCAGCAGCTCAACGCGGCTAAATACGCAGTATTTT. Protein product: CASSSTRLNTQYF.

The rearrangement uses TRBV6-1 and TRBJ1-6, with D uncertain. The V end was cut by 7 bases, the J end by 1 base, with 8 bases between. Germline CDR1 is MNHNS and CDR2 is SASEGT. The CDR3 loop spans 14 amino acids. The CDR3 protein is CASKAVSYNSPLHF. Written as DNA, the CDR3 is TGTGCCAGCAAGGCGGTATCCTATAATTCACCCCTCCACTTT.

The chain combines TRBV30 with TRBJ1-5; D possibly corresponds to TRBD1 (5 bases). Per the germline V gene, CDR1 is GTSNPN and CDR2 is SVGIG (reference sequence). With 1 base removed from V and 7 bases from J, the gap between germline ends came to 14 bases. The CDR3 totals 14 residues. CDR3 in DNA: TGTGCCTGGAGTGGGGCAGGGATTGAACAGCCCCAGCATTTT. It is translated as CAWSGAGIEQPQHF.

The genes are TRBV2 and TRBJ2-7; D is unclear. This CDR3 is built from 15 residues. Trimming stripped 5 bases from V and 2 bases from J, with 16 bases between. Germline CDR1 and CDR2: SNHLY and FYNNEI. This chain's CDR3 is CASSPPGSLTYEQYF. CDR3 in DNA: TGTGCCAGCAGTCCCCCAGGAAGCCTAACCTACGAGCAGTACTTC.

CDR3 DNA sequence: TGTGCCAGCAGCCCCGGGGGGGAGCCCTCCCTCGGGTATTTT. It codes for CASSPGGEPSLGYF. This rearrangement joins TRBV5-5 to TRBJ2-3, with 8 nucleotides matching TRBD2. The CDR3 contains 14 residues. CDR1 and CDR2 from the germline V gene are SGHKS and YYEKEE (reference sequence). Trimming cost V 4 bases and J 14 bases; bases outside gene matches: 15.

V usage is TRBV4-3 and J usage is TRBJ2-1; 11 bases are a match to TRBD2. The ends lost 2 bases at V and 6 bases at J; junction bases unmatched: 3. CDR1 and CDR2 (germline): LGHNA, YSLEER. The CDR3 has 15 amino acids. The CDR3 sequence is CASSQTGLAVNEQFF. The CDR3 DNA reads TGCGCCAGCAGCCAAACGGGACTAGCGGTCAATGAGCAGTTCTTC.

This clone turned up a few times. The CDR3 sequence: CASSRRQGSAGYTF. The CDR3, as DNA: TGTGCCAGTAGTAGGCGACAGGGTTCGGCTGGCTACACCTTC. This sequence joins TRBV19 and TRBJ1-2; the match to TRBD1 covers 7 bases. This CDR3 contains 14 residues. The V gene's germline CDR1 is LNHDA and CDR2 SQIVND (reference sequence). After removal of 4 bases from V and 7 bases from J, the junction contained 9 bases not matched to a gene.